The T cell receptor (beta chain) described here comes from a study of post-analysis software for immune sequencing data. Notes on the study in general: Included in a set of roughly five TRBV segments more frequent in patients than controls were TRBV5-6, TRBV5-1 and TRBV20-1.

As to this clonotype: What it binds is unknown.

The library was made from cDNA and included unique molecular identifiers. TCRdb re-analysed the PCR reads in MiXCR, keeping a single row per CDR3 protein. The sample lists some 370,000 distinct CDR3 sequences; less than 40% were seen once. Looked up from germline, CDR1 is LGHNA and CDR2 is YNFKEQ. The CDR3 runs to 16 residues. Trimming took 0 bases from V and 0 from J, leaving 11 bases between them. The receptor was derived from a girl aged 10-17 years with multiple sclerosis. This chain joins TRBV4-2 and TRBJ1-1; weak D call: TRBD1 (6 bases). Sample: blood. DNA for the CDR3: TGTGCCAGCAGCCAAGAGCAGGGGCGGATGAACACTGAAGCTTTCTTT. Its translation is CASSQEQGRMNTEAFF.